This T cell receptor (beta chain) originates from a study of cytomegalovirus exposure and HLA in healthy donors. Findings and caveats of the study: Investigators reported 164 TCR beta chains as tied to cytomegalovirus. Sequencing likely caused a cluster of highly shared sequence variants. Immune exposure data for these donors was limited to CMV serostatus.

As for this clone: The antigen is undetermined.

The CDR3 spans 20 residues. Germline values: CDR1 SGHRS, CDR2 YFSETQ. With 3 bases removed from V and 8 bases from J, the gap between germline ends came to 33 bases. Healthy donors of bone marrow made up the group. Vbeta (60) and Jbeta (13) primers were used in the PCR. Only in-frame clones appear in the TCRdb table, and some are missing; sequencing was by immunoSEQ multiplex PCR. This table has over 120,000 clones, around 10% appearing once. This chain links TRBV5-1 with TRBJ2-1, with D possibly being TRBD1 (6 bases). The sample consisted of PBMCs. This TCR was sampled from a man in his forties or fifties in good health and CMV-seronegative. In DNA form, the CDR3 reads TGCGCCAGCAGCTCGACAAAAACCAACAGGGCCCCTCTTAGTATCTATGAGCAGTTCTTC. Its translation is CASSSTKTNRAPLSIYEQFF.